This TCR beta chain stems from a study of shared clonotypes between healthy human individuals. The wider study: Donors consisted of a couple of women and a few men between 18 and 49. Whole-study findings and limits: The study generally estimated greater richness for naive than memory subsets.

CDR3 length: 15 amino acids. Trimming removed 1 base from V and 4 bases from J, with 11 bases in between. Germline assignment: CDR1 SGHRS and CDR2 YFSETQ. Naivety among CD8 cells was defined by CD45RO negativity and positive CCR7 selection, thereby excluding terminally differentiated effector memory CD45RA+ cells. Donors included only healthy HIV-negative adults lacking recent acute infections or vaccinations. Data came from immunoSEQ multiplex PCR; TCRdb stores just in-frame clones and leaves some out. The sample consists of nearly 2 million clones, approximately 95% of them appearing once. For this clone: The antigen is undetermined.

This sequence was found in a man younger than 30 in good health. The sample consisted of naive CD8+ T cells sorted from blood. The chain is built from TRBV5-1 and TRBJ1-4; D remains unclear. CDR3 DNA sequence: TGCGCCAGCAGCTTGTTCCGGTATGATAATGAAAAACTGTTTTTT. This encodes CASSLFRYDNEKLFF.